This T cell receptor beta chain was documented in a study of blood T cell repertoires in COVID-19. In the study overall: PBMCs, B-cell-depleted T cells, or T cells were the source of the cDNA or gDNA that made up the material.

Trimming left V 3 bases short and J 3 bases short, with 20 bases between. The CDR3 sequence is 18 residues long. The germline gives CDR1 MGHRA, CDR2 YSYEKL. The data were produced by immunoSEQ multiplex PCR, yet TCRdb's version contains in-frame clones alone and is incomplete. The sample holds some 210,000 clones; approximately 82% are singletons and the top ten take approximately 12%. J is TRBJ2-2 and V is TRBV4-1; a possible D gene is TRBD1 (5 bases). The sequence came from a middle-aged woman with acute or convalescent COVID-19. Material: peripheral blood. The CDR3 is CASSQSGLEDRYTGELFF. The CDR3 DNA reads TGCGCCAGCAGCCAGTCCGGGTTAGAAGACAGATACACCGGGGAGCTGTTTTTT.